This T cell receptor beta chain came from a study of T cell repertoires in cytomegalovirus infection. The V and J ends lost 0 bases and 0 bases respectively, with 10 bases between them. The germline V gene encodes CDR1 DFQATT and CDR2 SNEGSKA (reference sequence). The CDR3 contains 15 residues. TCRdb reprocessed the reads with MiXCR, giving one entry per CDR3 protein. The sample has 90,000 to 130,000 distinct CDR3 sequences, about a tenth seen once. This clonotype was counted ten times or more. What it recognizes is unknown. The rearrangement joins TRBV20-1 to TRBJ2-3; D unresolved. Sequenced input: PBMCs, sequenced either directly or after in vitro stimulation (not recorded which). This clonotype was sampled from a human donor in good health (CMV status not recorded). Some clones in this sample may be carry-over from other donors' samples. CDR3 amino acids: CSARDPASSTDTQYF. The CDR3, as DNA: TGCAGTGCTAGAGACCCAGCCTCTAGCACAGATACGCAGTATTTT.